Detailed here is one T cell receptor (beta chain). The antigen is not known. V shed 1 base and J 1 base; nucleotides not matched to a gene: 8. Germline assignment: CDR1 SGHRS and CDR2 YFSETQ. The CDR3 sequence is 17 residues long. These data come from a study of siplizumab effects on memory and regulatory T cells. Findings and caveats of the study: Roughly 75-97% of proliferating clones (CD4+ or CD8+) could not be assigned a naive or memory phenotype. Naive T cells seemed more diverse than memory cells; they also seemed major alloresponse contributors.

The protocol was immunoSEQ multiplex PCR, while the TCRdb copy is restricted to in-frame clones and leaves out a portion. The data show about 82,000 clones, about 91% seen once. The clonotype was recovered from a human donor in good health. This sequence joins TRBV5-1 and TRBJ2-1, with 7 bases lining up with TRBD1. The specimen sequenced was Tregs sorted from blood. The CDR3: CASSLLRQGGSYNEQFF. The CDR3 bases are TGCGCCAGCAGCTTGCTACGACAGGGTGGTTCCTACAATGAGCAGTTCTTC.